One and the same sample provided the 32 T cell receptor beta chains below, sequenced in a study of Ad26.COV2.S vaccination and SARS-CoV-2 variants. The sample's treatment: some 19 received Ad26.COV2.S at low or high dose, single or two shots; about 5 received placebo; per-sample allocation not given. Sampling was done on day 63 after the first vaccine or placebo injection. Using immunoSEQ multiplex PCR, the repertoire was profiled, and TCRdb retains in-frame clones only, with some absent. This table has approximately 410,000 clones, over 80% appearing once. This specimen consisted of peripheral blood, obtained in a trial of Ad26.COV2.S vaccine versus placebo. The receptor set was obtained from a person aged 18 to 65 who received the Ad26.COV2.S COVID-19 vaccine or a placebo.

The CDR3 loop reads CASSHQRNRGTGFVPAGNTIYF. In nucleotides, the CDR3 is TGCGCCAGCAGCCACCAACGAAACCGCGGGACAGGGTTCGTTCCCGCTGGAAACACCATATATTTT. V usage is TRBV4-1 and J usage is TRBJ1-3; 9 nucleotides agree with TRBD1. Germline V lookup: CDR1 MGHRA, CDR2 YSYEKL. V gave up 3 bases and J gave up 2 bases; unmatched junction bases: 23. CDR3 length: 22 amino acids.

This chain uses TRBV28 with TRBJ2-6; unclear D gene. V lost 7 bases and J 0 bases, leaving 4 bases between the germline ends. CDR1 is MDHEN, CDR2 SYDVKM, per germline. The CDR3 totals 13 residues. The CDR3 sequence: CASMISGANVLTF. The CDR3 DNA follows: TGTGCCAGCATGATCTCTGGGGCCAACGTCCTGACTTTC.

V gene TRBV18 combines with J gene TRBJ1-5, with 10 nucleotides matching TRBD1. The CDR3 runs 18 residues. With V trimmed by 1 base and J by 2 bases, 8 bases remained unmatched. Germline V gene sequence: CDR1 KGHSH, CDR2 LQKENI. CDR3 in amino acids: CASSPRDRGLYGNQPQHF. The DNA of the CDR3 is TGTGCCAGCTCACCACGGGACAGGGGCCTATATGGCAATCAGCCCCAGCATTTT.

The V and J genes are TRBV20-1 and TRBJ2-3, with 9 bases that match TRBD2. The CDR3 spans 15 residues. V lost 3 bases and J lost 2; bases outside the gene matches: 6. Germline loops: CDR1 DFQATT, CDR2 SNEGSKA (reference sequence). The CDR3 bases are TGCAGTGCTAGTGGGCTAGCGGGGCCCACAGATACGCAGTATTTT. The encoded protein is CSASGLAGPTDTQYF.

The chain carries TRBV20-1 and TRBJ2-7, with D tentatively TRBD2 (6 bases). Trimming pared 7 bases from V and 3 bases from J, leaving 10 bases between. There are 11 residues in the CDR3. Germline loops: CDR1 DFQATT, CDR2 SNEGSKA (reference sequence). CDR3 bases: TGCAGTGGGTCCGGGGGCTACGAGCAGTACTTC. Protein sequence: CSGSGGYEQYF.

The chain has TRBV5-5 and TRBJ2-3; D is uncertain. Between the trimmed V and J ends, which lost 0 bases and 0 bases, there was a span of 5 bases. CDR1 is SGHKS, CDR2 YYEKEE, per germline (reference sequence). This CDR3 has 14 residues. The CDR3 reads CASSLAGSTDTQYF. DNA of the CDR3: TGTGCCAGCAGCTTGGCCGGCAGCACAGATACGCAGTATTTT.

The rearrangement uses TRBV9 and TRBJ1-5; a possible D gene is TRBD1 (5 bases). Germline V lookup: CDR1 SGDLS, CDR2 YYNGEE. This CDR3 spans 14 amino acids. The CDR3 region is CARGNTSSNQPQHF. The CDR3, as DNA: TGTGCAAGGGGCAACACGTCCAGCAATCAGCCCCAGCATTTT.

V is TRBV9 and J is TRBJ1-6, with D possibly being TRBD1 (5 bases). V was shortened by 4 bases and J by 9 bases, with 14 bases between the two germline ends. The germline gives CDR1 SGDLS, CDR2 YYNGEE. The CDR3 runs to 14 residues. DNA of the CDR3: TGTGCCAGCAGCCCTGGACATCTACTTTCACCCCTCCACTTT. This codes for CASSPGHLLSPLHF.

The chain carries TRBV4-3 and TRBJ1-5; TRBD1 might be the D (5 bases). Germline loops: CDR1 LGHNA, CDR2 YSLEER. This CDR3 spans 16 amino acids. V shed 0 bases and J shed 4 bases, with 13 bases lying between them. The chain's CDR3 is CASSQDMGLVNQPQHF. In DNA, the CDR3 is TGCGCCAGCAGCCAAGATATGGGACTGGTGAATCAGCCCCAGCATTTT.

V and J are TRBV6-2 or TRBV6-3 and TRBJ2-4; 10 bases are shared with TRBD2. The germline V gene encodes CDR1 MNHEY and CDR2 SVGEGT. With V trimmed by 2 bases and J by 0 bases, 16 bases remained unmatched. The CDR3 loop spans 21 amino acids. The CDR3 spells CASSYPIRLAGARIAKNIQYF. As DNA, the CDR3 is TGTGCCAGCAGTTACCCCATCCGACTAGCGGGCGCTCGAATAGCCAAAAACATTCAGTACTTC.

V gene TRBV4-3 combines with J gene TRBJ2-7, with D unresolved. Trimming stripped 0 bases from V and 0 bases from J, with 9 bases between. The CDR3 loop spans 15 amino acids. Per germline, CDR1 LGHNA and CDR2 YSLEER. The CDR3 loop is CASSQEMGYSYEQYF. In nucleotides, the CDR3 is TGCGCCAGCAGCCAAGAAATGGGATACTCCTACGAGCAGTACTTC.

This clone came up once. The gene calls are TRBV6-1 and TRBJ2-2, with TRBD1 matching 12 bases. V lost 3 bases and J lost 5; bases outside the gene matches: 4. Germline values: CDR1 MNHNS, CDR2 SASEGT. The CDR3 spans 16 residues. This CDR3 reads CASSEGQGARTGELFF. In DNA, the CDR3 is TGTGCCAGCAGTGAGGGACAGGGGGCGCGTACCGGGGAGCTGTTTTTT.

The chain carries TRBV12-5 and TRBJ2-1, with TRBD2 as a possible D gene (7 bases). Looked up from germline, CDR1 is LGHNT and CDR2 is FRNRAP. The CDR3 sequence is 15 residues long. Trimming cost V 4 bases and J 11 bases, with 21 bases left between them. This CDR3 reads CASGSPGGAIIQQFF. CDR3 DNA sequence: TGTGCTAGTGGTTCCCCTGGGGGGGCTATCATTCAGCAGTTCTTC.

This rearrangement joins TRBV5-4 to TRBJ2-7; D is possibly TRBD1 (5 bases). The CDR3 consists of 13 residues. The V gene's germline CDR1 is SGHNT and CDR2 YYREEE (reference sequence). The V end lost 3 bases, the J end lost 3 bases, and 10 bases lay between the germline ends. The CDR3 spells CASSSQGLYEQYF. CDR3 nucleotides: TGTGCCAGCAGCTCTCAGGGCCTCTACGAGCAGTACTTC.

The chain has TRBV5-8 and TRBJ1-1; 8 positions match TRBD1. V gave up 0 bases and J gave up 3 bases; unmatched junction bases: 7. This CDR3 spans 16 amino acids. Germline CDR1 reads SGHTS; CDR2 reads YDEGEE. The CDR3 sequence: CASSLGTGNRDTEAFF. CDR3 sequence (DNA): TGTGCCAGCAGCTTGGGGACAGGGAATCGAGACACTGAAGCTTTCTTT.

The CDR3 DNA is TGTGCCAGCAGCTTAGAGGGCGGCGTCCTGACTTTC. It translates to CASSLEGGVLTF. The V gene is TRBV7-2, the J gene TRBJ2-6; no firm D call. V lost 1 base to trimming and J lost 12 bases, with 7 bases between them. Germline V gene sequence: CDR1 SGHTA, CDR2 FQGNSA. The CDR3 spans 12 residues.

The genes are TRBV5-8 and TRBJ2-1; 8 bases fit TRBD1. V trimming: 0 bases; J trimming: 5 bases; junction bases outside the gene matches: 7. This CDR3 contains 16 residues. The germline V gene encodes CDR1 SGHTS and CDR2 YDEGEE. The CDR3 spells CASSLATGGYNNEQFF. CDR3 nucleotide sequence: TGTGCCAGCAGCTTGGCCACAGGGGGATATAACAATGAGCAGTTCTTC.

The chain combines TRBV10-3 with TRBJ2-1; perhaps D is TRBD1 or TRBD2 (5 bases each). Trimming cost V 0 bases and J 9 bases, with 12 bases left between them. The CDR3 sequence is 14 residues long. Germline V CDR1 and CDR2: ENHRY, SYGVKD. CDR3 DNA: TGTGCCATCAGTGAGTCGGGACCCGAGGGTGAGCAGTTCTTC. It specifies CAISESGPEGEQFF.

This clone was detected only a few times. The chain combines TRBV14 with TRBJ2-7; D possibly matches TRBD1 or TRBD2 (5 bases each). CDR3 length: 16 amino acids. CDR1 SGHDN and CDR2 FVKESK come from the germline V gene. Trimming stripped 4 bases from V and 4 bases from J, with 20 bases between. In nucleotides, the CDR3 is TGTGCCAGCAGCCTCTTTGGGAGACAGAGAATTTACGAGCAGTACTTC. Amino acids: CASSLFGRQRIYEQYF.

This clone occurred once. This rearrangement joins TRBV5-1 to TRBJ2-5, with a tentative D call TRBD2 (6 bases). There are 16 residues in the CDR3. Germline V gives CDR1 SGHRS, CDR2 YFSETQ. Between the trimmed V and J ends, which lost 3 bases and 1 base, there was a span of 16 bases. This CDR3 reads CASSWGLTSIQETQYF. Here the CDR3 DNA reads TGCGCCAGCAGCTGGGGACTCACCTCCATCCAAGAGACCCAGTACTTC.

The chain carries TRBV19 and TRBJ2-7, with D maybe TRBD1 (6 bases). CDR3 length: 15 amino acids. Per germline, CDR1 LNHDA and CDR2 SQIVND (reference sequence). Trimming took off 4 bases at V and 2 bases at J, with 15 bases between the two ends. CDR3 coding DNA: TGTGCCAGTAGTAGAGGACAGACCGGACCCTACGAGCAGTACTTC. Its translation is CASSRGQTGPYEQYF.

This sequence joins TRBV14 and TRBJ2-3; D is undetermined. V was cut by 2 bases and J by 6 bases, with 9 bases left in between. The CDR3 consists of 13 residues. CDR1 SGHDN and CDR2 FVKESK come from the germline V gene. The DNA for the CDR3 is TGTGCCAGCAGCCAAAACATGTGGGATACGCAGTATTTT. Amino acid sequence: CASSQNMWDTQYF.

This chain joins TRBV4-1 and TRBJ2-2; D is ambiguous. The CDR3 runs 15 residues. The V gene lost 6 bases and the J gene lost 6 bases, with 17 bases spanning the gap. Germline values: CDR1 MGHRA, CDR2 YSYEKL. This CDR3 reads CASSFVLGSAGELFF. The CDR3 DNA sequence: TGCGCCAGCAGTTTTGTGCTTGGGTCTGCCGGGGAGCTGTTTTTT.

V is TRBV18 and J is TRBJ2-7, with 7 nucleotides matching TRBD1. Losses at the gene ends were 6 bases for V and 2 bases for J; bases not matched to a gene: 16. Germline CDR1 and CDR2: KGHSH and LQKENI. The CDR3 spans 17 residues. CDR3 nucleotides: TGTGCCAGCTCCCAGGGACAGCACTATACAGCCCCCTACGAGCAGTACTTC. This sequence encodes CASSQGQHYTAPYEQYF.

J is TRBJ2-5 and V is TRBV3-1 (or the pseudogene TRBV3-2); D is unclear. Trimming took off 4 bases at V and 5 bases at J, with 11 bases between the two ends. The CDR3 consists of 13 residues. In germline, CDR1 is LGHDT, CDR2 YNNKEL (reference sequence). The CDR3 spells CASSRLLRETQYF. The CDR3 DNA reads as TGTGCCAGCAGCCGATTATTGCGGGAGACCCAGTACTTC.

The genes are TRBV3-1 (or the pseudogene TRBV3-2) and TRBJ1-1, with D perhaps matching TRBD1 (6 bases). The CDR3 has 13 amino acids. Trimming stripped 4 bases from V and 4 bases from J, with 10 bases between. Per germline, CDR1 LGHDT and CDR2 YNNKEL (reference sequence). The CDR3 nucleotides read TGTGCCAGCAGCCGCTCAGGGGCCACTGAAGCTTTCTTT. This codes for CASSRSGATEAFF.

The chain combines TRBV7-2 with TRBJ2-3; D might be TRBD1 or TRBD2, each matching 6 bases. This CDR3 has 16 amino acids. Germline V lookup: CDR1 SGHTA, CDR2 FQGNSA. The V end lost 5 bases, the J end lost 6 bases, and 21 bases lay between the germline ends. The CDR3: CASSPRGSHTGDTQYF. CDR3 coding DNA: TGTGCCAGCAGCCCGCGGGGTAGCCACACAGGGGATACGCAGTATTTT.

The CDR3 nucleotides read TGTGCCAGCAGTTACGTCGATGAGCAGTTCTTC. Amino acid sequence: CASSYVDEQFF. This chain links TRBV6-2 or TRBV6-3 with TRBJ2-1; D call uncertain. Trimming left V 2 bases short and J 8 bases short, with 4 bases between. The CDR3 has 11 amino acids. CDR1 and CDR2 from the germline V gene are MNHEY and SVGEGT.

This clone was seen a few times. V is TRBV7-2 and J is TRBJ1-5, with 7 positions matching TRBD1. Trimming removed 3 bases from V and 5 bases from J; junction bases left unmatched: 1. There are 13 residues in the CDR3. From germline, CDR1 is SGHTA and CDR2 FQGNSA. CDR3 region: CASSFRGDQPQHF. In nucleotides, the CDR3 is TGTGCCAGCAGCTTCAGGGGGGATCAGCCCCAGCATTTT.

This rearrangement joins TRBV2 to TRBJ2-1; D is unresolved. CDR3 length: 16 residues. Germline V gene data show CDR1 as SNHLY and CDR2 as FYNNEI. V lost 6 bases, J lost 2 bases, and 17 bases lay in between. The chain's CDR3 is CASSPEDRATYNEQFF. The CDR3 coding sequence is TGTGCCAGCAGCCCAGAGGATAGAGCAACCTACAATGAGCAGTTCTTC.

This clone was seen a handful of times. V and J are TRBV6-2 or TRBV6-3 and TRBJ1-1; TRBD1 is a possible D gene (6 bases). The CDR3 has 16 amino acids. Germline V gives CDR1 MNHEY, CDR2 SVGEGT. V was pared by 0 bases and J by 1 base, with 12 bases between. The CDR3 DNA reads TGTGCCAGCAGTTACTCGACCAGGGGTGGGAACACTGAAGCTTTCTTT. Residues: CASSYSTRGGNTEAFF.

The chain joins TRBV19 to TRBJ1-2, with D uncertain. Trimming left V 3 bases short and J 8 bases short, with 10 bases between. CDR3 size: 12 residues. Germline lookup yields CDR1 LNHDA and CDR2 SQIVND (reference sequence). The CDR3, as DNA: TGTGCCAGTAGTATTAGGGATCGGGGCTACACCTTC. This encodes CASSIRDRGYTF.